This entry is about one TCR beta chain. This entry is derived from a study of breast tumors, draining lymph nodes, adjacent tissues. TCRdb re-analysed the multiplex PCR reads in MiXCR, keeping a single row per CDR3 protein. The data hold 11,000 or so distinct CDR3 sequences, with 30% to 45% observed a single time. Sequenced material: breast tumor tissue. The sequence was obtained from a female donor with breast cancer. Some clones in this sample may be carry-over from other donors' samples.

The CDR3 region is CASSFGRPEGNTEAFF. The CDR3 DNA reads TGCGCCAGCAGCTTCGGCCGACCCGAAGGGAACACTGAAGCTTTCTTT. The chain carries TRBV5-1 and TRBJ1-1; no definite D call. With 2 bases removed from V and 1 base from J, the gap between germline ends came to 15 bases. The germline gives CDR1 SGHRS, CDR2 YFSETQ. The CDR3 is 16 residues long.